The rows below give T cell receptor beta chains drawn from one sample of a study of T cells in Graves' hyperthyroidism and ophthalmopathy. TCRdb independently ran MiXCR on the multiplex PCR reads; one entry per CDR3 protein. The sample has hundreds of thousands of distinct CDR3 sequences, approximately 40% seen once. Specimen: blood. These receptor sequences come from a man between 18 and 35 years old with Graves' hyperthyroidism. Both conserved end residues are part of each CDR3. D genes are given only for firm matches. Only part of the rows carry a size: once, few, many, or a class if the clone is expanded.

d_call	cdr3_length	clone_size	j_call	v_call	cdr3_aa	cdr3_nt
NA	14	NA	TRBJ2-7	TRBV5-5	CASSESGHAYEQYF	TGTGCCAGCAGTGAGAGCGGACACGCCTACGAGCAGTACTTC
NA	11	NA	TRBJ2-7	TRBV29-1	CSSRSSYEQYF	TGCAGCAGCCGTTCGTCCTACGAGCAGTACTTC
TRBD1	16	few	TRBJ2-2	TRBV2	CAISHSGTGDTGELFF	TGTGCCATCAGTCACTCCGGGACAGGGGACACCGGGGAGCTGTTTTTT
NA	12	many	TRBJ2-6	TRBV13	CASSSTDGSRTF	TGTGCCAGCAGCTCTACCGACGGTTCCCGGACTTTC
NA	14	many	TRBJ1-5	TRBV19	CASSGGWGDQPQHF	TGTGCCAGTAGTGGAGGTTGGGGGGATCAGCCCCAGCATTTT
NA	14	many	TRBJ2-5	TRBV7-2	CASSRSVMEETQYF	TGTGCCAGCAGCCGCTCTGTTATGGAAGAGACCCAGTACTTC
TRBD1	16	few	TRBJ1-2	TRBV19	CASSRTQGASTRSYTF	TGTGCCAGTAGTCGAACTCAGGGGGCAAGTACGCGGAGCTACACCTTC
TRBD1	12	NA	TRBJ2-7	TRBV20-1	CSGGTGSYEQYF	TGCAGCGGGGGGACAGGGAGCTACGAGCAGTACTTC
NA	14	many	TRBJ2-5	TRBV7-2	CASSPRAGEGTQYF	TGTGCCAGCAGCCCAAGGGCAGGAGAGGGGACCCAGTACTTC
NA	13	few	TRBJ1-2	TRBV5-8	CASSLRGVVGYTF	TGTGCCAGCAGCTTGAGAGGGGTCGTCGGCTACACCTTC
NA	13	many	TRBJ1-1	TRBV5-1	CASSLGAYTEAFF	TGTGCCAGCAGTTTAGGGGCCTACACTGAAGCTTTCTTT
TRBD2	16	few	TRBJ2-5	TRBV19	CASSASGLAGKETQYF	TGTGCCAGTAGTGCATCGGGACTAGCGGGGAAGGAGACCCAGTACTTC
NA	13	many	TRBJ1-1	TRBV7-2	CASSDIMRAEAFF	TGTGCCAGCAGCGATATTATGCGTGCAGAAGCTTTCTTT
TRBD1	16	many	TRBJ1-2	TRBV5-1	CASSVPTQGQDYGYTF	TGCGCCAGCAGCGTACCCACCCAGGGACAGGACTATGGCTACACCTTC
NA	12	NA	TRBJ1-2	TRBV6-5	CASRDLNYGYTF	TGTGCCAGCAGAGACCTTAACTATGGCTACACCTTC
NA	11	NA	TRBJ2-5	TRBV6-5	CTSSSQETQYF	TGTACCAGCTCGAGTCAAGAGACCCAGTACTTC
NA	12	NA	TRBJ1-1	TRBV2	CASGRDNTEAFF	TGTGCCAGCGGCCGGGACAACACTGAAGCTTTCTTT
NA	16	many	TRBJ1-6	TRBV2	CASSGQWTELNSPLHF	TGTGCCAGCAGTGGACAGTGGACAGAGCTCAATTCACCCCTCCACTTT
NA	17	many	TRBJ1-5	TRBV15	CATSRDRGGRGNQPQHF	TGTGCCACCAGCAGAGATCGTGGGGGTCGGGGCAATCAGCCCCAGCATTTT
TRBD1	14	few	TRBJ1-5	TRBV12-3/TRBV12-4	CACQFSGGGQPQHF	TGTGCCTGTCAATTCTCAGGGGGCGGGCAGCCCCAGCATTTT
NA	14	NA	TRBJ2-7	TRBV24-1	CATSDSGTTYEQYF	TGTGCCACCAGTGATAGCGGGACAACCTACGAGCAGTACTTC
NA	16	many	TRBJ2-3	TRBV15	CATSRATTALTDTQYF	TGTGCCACCAGCAGAGCCACAACGGCCCTCACAGATACGCAGTATTTT
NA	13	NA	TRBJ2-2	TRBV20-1	CSARRGEAGELFF	TGCAGTGCTAGAAGGGGAGAGGCCGGGGAGCTGTTTTTT
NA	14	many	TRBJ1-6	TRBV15	CATKSGTANSPLHF	TGTGCCACGAAGTCCGGGACTGCAAATTCACCCCTCCACTTT
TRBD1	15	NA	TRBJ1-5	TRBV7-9	CASSGTGGADQPQHF	TGTGCCAGCAGCGGGACAGGGGGCGCGGATCAGCCCCAGCATTTT
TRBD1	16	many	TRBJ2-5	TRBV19	CASRVAGQGNQETQYF	TGTGCCAGTAGGGTGGCGGGACAGGGGAACCAAGAGACCCAGTACTTC
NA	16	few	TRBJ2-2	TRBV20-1	CSARYRATTNTGELFF	TGCAGTGCTAGGTACAGGGCAACCACGAACACCGGGGAGCTGTTTTTT
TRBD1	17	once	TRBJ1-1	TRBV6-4	CASRTGTGRLVGAEAFF	TGTGCCAGCAGGACTGGGACAGGGAGATTAGTAGGCGCTGAAGCTTTCTTT
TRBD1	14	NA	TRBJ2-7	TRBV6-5	CASSSTGVVSEQYF	TGTGCCAGCAGTTCGACAGGGGTGGTAAGCGAGCAGTACTTC
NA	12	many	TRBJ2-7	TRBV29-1	CSVAGPLYEQYF	TGCAGCGTTGCGGGACCCCTCTACGAGCAGTACTTC
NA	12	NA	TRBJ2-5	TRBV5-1	CASANGIETQYF	TGCGCCAGCGCTAATGGGATAGAGACCCAGTACTTC
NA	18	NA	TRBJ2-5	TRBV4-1	CASSRHHLGQAFKETQYF	TGCGCCAGCAGCCGACATCACTTAGGCCAGGCTTTTAAGGAGACCCAGTACTTC
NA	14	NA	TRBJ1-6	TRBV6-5	CASSYTGNNSPLHF	TGTGCCAGCAGTTACACAGGGAATAATTCACCCCTCCACTTT
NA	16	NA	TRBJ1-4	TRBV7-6	CASSLAPLGTNEKLFF	TGTGCCAGCAGCTTAGCACCCTTGGGCACTAATGAAAAACTGTTTTTT
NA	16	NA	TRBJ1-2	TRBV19	CASSFRSGDHGYGYTF	TGTGCCAGTAGCTTCCGGAGTGGGGATCATGGCTATGGCTACACCTTC
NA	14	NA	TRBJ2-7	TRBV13	CASSYQAASYEQYF	TGTGCCAGCAGTTACCAGGCGGCCTCCTACGAGCAGTACTTC
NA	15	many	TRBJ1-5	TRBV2	CASNVREIFNQPQHF	TGTGCCAGCAACGTCAGGGAAATTTTCAATCAGCCCCAGCATTTT
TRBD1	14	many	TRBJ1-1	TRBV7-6	CASSLGQGSTEAFF	TGTGCCAGCAGCTTAGGACAGGGCAGCACTGAAGCTTTCTTT